The clone carrying this T cell receptor beta chain occurred many times. What it binds is not known. The CDR3 runs 17 residues. The V end was cut by 0 bases, the J end by 0 bases, with 17 bases between. From germline, CDR1 is DFQATT and CDR2 SNEGSKA (reference sequence). The sample originates from a study of post-analysis software for immune sequencing data. Looking at the study overall: The cohort encompassed relapsing-remitting, secondary progressive and progressive-relapsing multiple sclerosis disease courses.

Study-wide results and caveats: About five TRBV segments occurring more often in patients than controls included TRBV5-6, TRBV5-1 and TRBV20-1.

cDNA libraries of TCR beta carried unique molecular identifiers. TCRdb independently ran MiXCR on the PCR reads; one entry per CDR3 protein. The sample has about 200,000 distinct CDR3 sequences, approximately 29% seen once; the top ten hold roughly 3.4%. Sequences were obtained from blood. This TCR derives from a girl aged 2-17 years with multiple sclerosis. V and J are TRBV20-1 and TRBJ1-2; unclear D gene. CDR3 sequence: CSARERSKGEPNYGYTF. The CDR3 DNA follows: TGCAGTGCTAGAGAAAGAAGTAAGGGTGAGCCTAACTATGGCTACACCTTC.